The sequence of this TCR beta chain was determined in a study of graft-versus-host responses after intestinal transplantation. General observations from the study: Peak GvH clone levels in circulation were associated with early post-transplant HvG declines.

The researchers put roughly 200,000 CFSE-labeled responder cells into plates with roughly 200,000 irradiated, violet-dye-labeled stimulator cells. Proliferating responders of the CD3+CD4+ and CD3+CD8+ phenotypes with low CFSE were sorted after the reaction. J gave up 6 bases and V 4 bases, and 17 bases lay outside the gene matches. The CDR3 is 17 amino acids. Germline CDR1 MNHEY, CDR2 SMNVEV (reference sequence). Some clones are missing from TCRdb's copy, which holds only in-frame ones; the method was immunoSEQ multiplex PCR. The sample lists around 21,000 clones; about 35% were seen once. This TCR derives from a human patient who received an intestinal transplant. The sample here was alloreactive CD8+ T cells from a mixed lymphocyte reaction culture, taken before intestinal transplant. Subset specified: CFSE-low proliferating T cells sorted from roughly six-day pre-transplant mixed lymphocyte reaction (GvH or HvG direction). V is TRBV27 and J is TRBJ2-7, with 8 bases aligning to TRBD2. CDR3 coding DNA: TGTGCCAGCAGTTCCAACCTCGGGCTAGCGGGTTCCGCCGAGCAGTACTTC. Translating it yields CASSSNLGLAGSAEQYF.